This is a list of T cell receptor beta chains from one sample in a study of cytomegalovirus exposure and HLA in healthy donors. Here immunoSEQ multiplex PCR was the method, and the copy in TCRdb shows in-frame clones only, minus some. The sample has about 180,000 clones; approximately 80% are singletons. Sequencing was performed on PBMCs. All receptors come from a girl between 10 and 17 years old in good health and CMV-seropositive. CDR3s include the opening cysteine and the closing phenylalanine or tryptophan. Fields, in order: clone size, V gene, J gene, D gene, CDR3 DNA, CDR3 protein. A D gene is named only where the DNA matches it firmly. Clone size, where shown, is once, few, many, or a class for clones that have expanded.

abundance: NA
v_gene: TRBV2
j_gene: TRBJ2-7
d_gene: TRBD1
CDR3nt: TGTGCCAGTTCGGACAGGAACTACGAGCAGTACTTC
CDR3aa: CASSDRNYEQYF

abundance: NA
v_gene: TRBV10-1
j_gene: TRBJ2-7
d_gene: TRBD2
CDR3nt: TGCGCCAGCAGTGGTTCCGGGACTAGGGGTACGCAGTACTTC
CDR3aa: CASSGSGTRGTQYF

abundance: once
v_gene: TRBV30
j_gene: TRBJ2-7
d_gene: NA
CDR3nt: TGTGCCTGCGCTAAATCCTACGAGCAGTACTTC
CDR3aa: CACAKSYEQYF

abundance: NA
v_gene: TRBV19
j_gene: TRBJ2-1
d_gene: TRBD2
CDR3nt: TGTGCCAGTACCTCCTCCTGGACTAGCGGAGGGTGGAATGAGCAGTTCTTC
CDR3aa: CASTSSWTSGGWNEQFF

abundance: NA
v_gene: TRBV11-3
j_gene: TRBJ2-2
d_gene: TRBD2
CDR3nt: TGTGCCAGCAGCTTAGGTCTAGCGGGAGTACACACCGGGGAGCTGTTTTTT
CDR3aa: CASSLGLAGVHTGELFF

abundance: NA
v_gene: TRBV7-2
j_gene: TRBJ2-3
d_gene: NA
CDR3nt: TGTGCCAGCAGCCTATTCCGGAGCGGGAGCACAGATACGCAGTATTTT
CDR3aa: CASSLFRSGSTDTQYF

abundance: NA
v_gene: TRBV27
j_gene: TRBJ1-1
d_gene: TRBD1
CDR3nt: TGTGCCAGCAGTTTACCAGGGACAGGCGAGGTCTTT
CDR3aa: CASSLPGTGEVF

abundance: NA
v_gene: TRBV27
j_gene: TRBJ2-7
d_gene: TRBD2
CDR3nt: TGTGCCAGCAGCCAAACAACCGGGACTAGTATATACGAGCAGTACTTC
CDR3aa: CASSQTTGTSIYEQYF

abundance: NA
v_gene: TRBV19
j_gene: TRBJ1-5
d_gene: TRBD1
CDR3nt: TGTGCCAGTAGTATGGGCAGACAGGGGGGTCAGCCCCAGCATTTT
CDR3aa: CASSMGRQGGQPQHF

abundance: NA
v_gene: TRBV6-1
j_gene: TRBJ2-2
d_gene: TRBD2
CDR3nt: TGTGCCAGCAGTGAAGCGCCCAGCGGGAGGTCCGGGGAGCTGTTTTTT
CDR3aa: CASSEAPSGRSGELFF

abundance: NA
v_gene: TRBV11-2
j_gene: TRBJ2-3
d_gene: NA
CDR3nt: TGTGCCAGCAGCCCCCCGCCGGGTTGGCATACGCAGTATTTT
CDR3aa: CASSPPPGWHTQYF

abundance: NA
v_gene: TRBV9
j_gene: TRBJ2-3
d_gene: NA
CDR3nt: TGTGCCAGCTCTCGACTAGGAGGGGCAGATACGCAGTATTTT
CDR3aa: CASSRLGGADTQYF

abundance: NA
v_gene: TRBV9
j_gene: TRBJ1-6
d_gene: NA
CDR3nt: TGTGCCAGCAGCGTAGGTGTCAGGGGCGCAGATTCACCCCTCCACTTT
CDR3aa: CASSVGVRGADSPLHF

abundance: NA
v_gene: TRBV10-3
j_gene: TRBJ2-5
d_gene: NA
CDR3nt: TGTGCCATCAGTGAAAGAGAGCTTCAAGAGACCCAGTACTTC
CDR3aa: CAISERELQETQYF

abundance: NA
v_gene: TRBV6-1
j_gene: TRBJ2-4
d_gene: TRBD1
CDR3nt: TGTGCCAGCTTCCTAGGGACAGGGAACATTCAGTACTTC
CDR3aa: CASFLGTGNIQYF

abundance: NA
v_gene: TRBV27
j_gene: TRBJ1-5
d_gene: TRBD1
CDR3nt: TGTGCCAGCAGTTCGACCGGGACAGTTTATCAGCCCCAGCATTTT
CDR3aa: CASSSTGTVYQPQHF

abundance: NA
v_gene: TRBV5-6
j_gene: TRBJ2-3
d_gene: NA
CDR3nt: TGTGCCAGCAGCTTGTTTAGTCCAGATACGCAGTATTTT
CDR3aa: CASSLFSPDTQYF

abundance: NA
v_gene: TRBV15
j_gene: TRBJ2-1
d_gene: TRBD2
CDR3nt: TGTGCCACCAGCAGAGATCTTCGAGCGGGAGGAGGAAATGAGCAGTTCTTC
CDR3aa: CATSRDLRAGGGNEQFF

abundance: NA
v_gene: TRBV6-5
j_gene: TRBJ2-3
d_gene: NA
CDR3nt: TGTGCCAGCATGAGGTCGGGTTCTGCAGATACGCAGTATTTT
CDR3aa: CASMRSGSADTQYF

abundance: NA
v_gene: TRBV10-3
j_gene: TRBJ2-5
d_gene: NA
CDR3nt: TGTGCCATCAGTGAGTCGGGGCAGGGTTGGGAGACCCAGTACTTC
CDR3aa: CAISESGQGWETQYF

abundance: NA
v_gene: TRBV19
j_gene: TRBJ2-2
d_gene: NA
CDR3nt: TGTGCCAGTAGTGTGGGCCAGAGGGGGGGACCCGGGGAGCTGTTTTTT
CDR3aa: CASSVGQRGGPGELFF

abundance: few
v_gene: TRBV30
j_gene: TRBJ2-2
d_gene: TRBD2
CDR3nt: TGTGCCTGGAGATATAGCGGGAGGGTCACCGGGGAGCTGTTTTTT
CDR3aa: CAWRYSGRVTGELFF

abundance: NA
v_gene: TRBV11-2
j_gene: TRBJ2-5
d_gene: NA
CDR3nt: TGTGCCAGCAGCATATTCGAAGACGGGGAGACCCAGTACTTC
CDR3aa: CASSIFEDGETQYF

abundance: few
v_gene: TRBV5-4
j_gene: TRBJ1-4
d_gene: NA
CDR3nt: TGTGCCAGCAGCTTGGGGCCTAATGAAAAACTGTTTTTT
CDR3aa: CASSLGPNEKLFF

abundance: few
v_gene: TRBV30
j_gene: TRBJ2-7
d_gene: TRBD1
CDR3nt: TGTGCCTGGAGCACAGGACAGGGGCCCGCCGAGCAGTACTTC
CDR3aa: CAWSTGQGPAEQYF

abundance: NA
v_gene: TRBV5-4
j_gene: TRBJ2-7
d_gene: TRBD2
CDR3nt: TGTGCCAGCAGCTTGGAGCCCCTAGCGGGAGGGAGCTCCTACGAGCAGTACTTC
CDR3aa: CASSLEPLAGGSSYEQYF

abundance: NA
v_gene: TRBV5-1
j_gene: TRBJ2-1
d_gene: NA
CDR3nt: TGCGCCAGCAGCTTGGTACGTGGGAGTGAGCAGTTCTTC
CDR3aa: CASSLVRGSEQFF

abundance: NA
v_gene: TRBV6-5
j_gene: TRBJ2-5
d_gene: NA
CDR3nt: TGTGCCAGCACCTCTTCTAGGGAGACCCAGTACTTC
CDR3aa: CASTSSRETQYF

abundance: NA
v_gene: TRBV19
j_gene: TRBJ1-1
d_gene: TRBD1
CDR3nt: TGTGCCAGTAGTATTCCGGGACAGGGGTACACTGAAGCTTTCTTT
CDR3aa: CASSIPGQGYTEAFF

abundance: NA
v_gene: TRBV20-1
j_gene: TRBJ2-1
d_gene: TRBD1
CDR3nt: TGCAAGTTCGACAGGGGTGATGAGCAGTTCTTC
CDR3aa: CKFDRGDEQFF

abundance: NA
v_gene: TRBV29-1
j_gene: TRBJ1-1
d_gene: NA
CDR3nt: TGCAGTACAAGGACAGCGACCGTGAACACTGAAGCTTTCTTT
CDR3aa: CSTRTATVNTEAFF

abundance: NA
v_gene: TRBV30
j_gene: TRBJ1-1
d_gene: NA
CDR3nt: TGTGCCTGGAGGGGGGGTGGGACTGCGGCTTTCTTT
CDR3aa: CAWRGGGTAAFF

abundance: once
v_gene: TRBV9
j_gene: TRBJ2-2
d_gene: TRBD1
CDR3nt: TGTGCCAGCAGCGTAGGAATACAGGGGGCGCCCGGGGAGCTGTTTTTT
CDR3aa: CASSVGIQGAPGELFF

abundance: NA
v_gene: TRBV27
j_gene: TRBJ1-1
d_gene: NA
CDR3nt: TGTGCCAGCAGTTCCGCCGCGAGGGATTTCTTT
CDR3aa: CASSSAARDFF

abundance: NA
v_gene: TRBV12-5
j_gene: TRBJ2-7
d_gene: TRBD2
CDR3nt: TGTGCTAGTGGCTGGACTAGCGGGGGCTACGAGCAGTACTTC
CDR3aa: CASGWTSGGYEQYF

abundance: NA
v_gene: TRBV2
j_gene: TRBJ1-1
d_gene: NA
CDR3nt: TGTGCCAGCAGTGAATTGGGCTCGAACACTGAAGCTTTCTTT
CDR3aa: CASSELGSNTEAFF

abundance: once
v_gene: TRBV5-4
j_gene: TRBJ1-1
d_gene: NA
CDR3nt: TGTGCCAGCAGCTTTGGGGCAGACACTGAAGCTTTCTTT
CDR3aa: CASSFGADTEAFF

abundance: NA
v_gene: TRBV5-1
j_gene: TRBJ2-4
d_gene: TRBD2
CDR3nt: TGCGCCAGCAGGGGAGGGACAAACATTCAGTACTTC
CDR3aa: CASRGGTNIQYF

abundance: NA
v_gene: TRBV5-4
j_gene: TRBJ2-3
d_gene: NA
CDR3nt: TGTGCCAGCAGCTCCGTAGCGTTTAGCACAGATACGCAGTATTTT
CDR3aa: CASSSVAFSTDTQYF

abundance: NA
v_gene: TRBV7-2
j_gene: TRBJ1-2
d_gene: NA
CDR3nt: TGTGCCAGCAGCTTAGGCGTTTATGGCTACACCTTC
CDR3aa: CASSLGVYGYTF

abundance: few
v_gene: TRBV4-1
j_gene: TRBJ2-7
d_gene: TRBD1
CDR3nt: TGCGCCAGCAGCCATTATAGGGACAGCCTCTACGAGCAGTACTTC
CDR3aa: CASSHYRDSLYEQYF

abundance: NA
v_gene: TRBV6-6
j_gene: TRBJ2-1
d_gene: TRBD2
CDR3nt: TGTGCCAGCACTACTACACTAGCGGGAGCTCATGAGCAGTTCTTC
CDR3aa: CASTTTLAGAHEQFF

abundance: NA
v_gene: TRBV5-4
j_gene: TRBJ2-7
d_gene: TRBD1
CDR3nt: TGTGCCAGCAGCGTTCCGGGACAGGGGGCTTCCTACGAGCAGTACTTC
CDR3aa: CASSVPGQGASYEQYF

abundance: NA
v_gene: TRBV10-1
j_gene: TRBJ2-3
d_gene: TRBD1
CDR3nt: TGCGCCAGCAGTGAGTCACCGGGACAGGGGCGGTATTTT
CDR3aa: CASSESPGQGRYF

abundance: NA
v_gene: TRBV6-1
j_gene: TRBJ2-7
d_gene: NA
CDR3nt: TGTGCCAGCAGTGCCTGGGTCGGGGGTTACGAGCAGTACTTC
CDR3aa: CASSAWVGGYEQYF

abundance: NA
v_gene: TRBV29-1
j_gene: TRBJ2-5
d_gene: TRBD2
CDR3nt: TGCAGCGTTGGCCTAGCGGGATGGGAGACCCAGTACTTC
CDR3aa: CSVGLAGWETQYF

abundance: once
v_gene: TRBV4-2
j_gene: TRBJ2-1
d_gene: NA
CDR3nt: TGTGCCAGCAGGCTTCTAGGCGAGGGCTCCTACAATGAGCAGTTCTTC
CDR3aa: CASRLLGEGSYNEQFF